Given below is one T cell receptor (beta chain) in context. Its antigen is currently unknown. Germline CDR1 is MGHRA and CDR2 is YSYEKL. V was cut by 1 base and J by 7 bases, with 19 bases left in between. This CDR3 spans 16 amino acids. PCR involved 60 Vbeta and 13 Jbeta primers. Here immunoSEQ multiplex PCR was the method, and the copy in TCRdb shows in-frame clones only, minus some. Of about 190,000 clones listed, over 75% are singletons. The source of the sample is a study of cytomegalovirus exposure and HLA in healthy donors. General study points: The study dropped some indistinguishable V segments, TRBV6-2 and TRBV6-3 among them. There were three CMV-associated chains whose specificity for CMV antigens was confirmed in vitro. The later analysis indicated that the majority of CMV-associated TCR beta chains appeared HLA-restricted. In a later analysis, 15,000 to 20,000 TCR beta sequences were associated with HLA alleles at 0.05 false discovery rate.

The receptor's source is a man in his fifties in good health and CMV-seronegative. The chain combines TRBV4-1 with TRBJ1-1, with unresolved D. Sequenced: PBMCs. CDR3 DNA: TGCGCCAGCAGCCAAGGACTCCAGAGGGCGCGGGATGAAGCTTTCTTT. This translates into CASSQGLQRARDEAFF.